This T cell receptor (beta chain) was sequenced for a study of glioma-infiltrating T cells. This clonotype was seen repeatedly, ten times or more. Its antigen is not known. Broader study findings: Above-expected tissue-blood divergence occurred in all gliomas, most in low-grade ones.

This CDR3 region has 13 residues. Trimming at V came to 4 bases and at J to 5 bases, leaving 4 bases not matched to a gene. Using RNA template, CDR3s of TCR alpha and beta were amplified with iRepertoire arm-PCR. Via MiXCR, TCRdb re-called the multiplex PCR reads, giving one row per CDR3 protein. Counted here are approximately 120,000 distinct CDR3 sequences, approximately 23% occurring once; the ten biggest clones make up nearly 15%. The sample was glioma tissue, nonneoplastic brain tissue, or PBMCs (not recorded which). This chain uses TRBV12-3 or TRBV12-4 with TRBJ1-2; 7 bases align to TRBD1. The TCR originated in a human donor with low-grade glioma or glioblastoma, undergoing nonglioma brain surgery, or in good health (not recorded which). CDR3 coding DNA: TGTGCCAGCAGTTCCGACAGGGTATATGGCTACACCTTC. Protein product: CASSSDRVYGYTF.